At least ten counts were recorded for the clone carrying this T cell receptor (beta chain). The antigen is undetermined. A marrow graft followed busulfan-fludarabine conditioning, with cyclophosphamide on days +3 and +4. The source of the sample is a study of T cells after posttransplantation cyclophosphamide. Study results and caveats: Later post-transplant blood repertoires were often dominated by donor CD8+ memory clones.

Here immunoSEQ multiplex PCR was the method, and the copy in TCRdb shows in-frame clones only, minus some. The sample was found to contain some 17,000 clones, and every one recurs. This CDR3 is built from 15 residues. V usage is TRBV21-1 and J usage is TRBJ1-6; the table calls TRBD1, which could not be checked here. TRBV21-1 is listed as a pseudogene. The receptor comes from a female patient in her 30s who received an allogeneic stem cell transplant from a related donor, was CMV-positive, and had no GVHD. A subset of T cells may come from the graft donor. Sequencing was performed on PBMCs, taken after allogeneic stem cell transplant with posttransplant cyclophosphamide. Written as DNA, the CDR3 is TGTGCCAGCAGCAAATTCGTGAACAGAAATTCACCCCTCCACTTT. Protein sequence: CASSKFVNRNSPLHF.